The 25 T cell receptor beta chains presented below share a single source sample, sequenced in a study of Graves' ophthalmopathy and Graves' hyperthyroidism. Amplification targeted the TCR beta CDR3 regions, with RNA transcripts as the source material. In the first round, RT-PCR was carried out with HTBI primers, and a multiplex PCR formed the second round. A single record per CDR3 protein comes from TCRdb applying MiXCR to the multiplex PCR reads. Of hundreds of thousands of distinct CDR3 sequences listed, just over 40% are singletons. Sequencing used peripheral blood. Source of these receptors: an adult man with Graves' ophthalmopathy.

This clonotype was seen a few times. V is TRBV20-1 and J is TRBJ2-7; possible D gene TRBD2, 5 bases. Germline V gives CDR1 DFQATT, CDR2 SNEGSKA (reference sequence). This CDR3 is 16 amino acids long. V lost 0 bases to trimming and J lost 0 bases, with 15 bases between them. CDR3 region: CSARDQEAESSYEQYF. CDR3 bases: TGCAGTGCTAGAGATCAGGAAGCGGAGAGCTCCTACGAGCAGTACTTC.

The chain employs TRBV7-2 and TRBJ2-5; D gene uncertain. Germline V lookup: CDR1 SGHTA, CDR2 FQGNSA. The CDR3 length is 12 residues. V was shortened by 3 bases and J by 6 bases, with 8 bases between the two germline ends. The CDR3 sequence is CASSLIGKTQYF. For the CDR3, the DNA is TGTGCCAGCAGCTTGATAGGGAAGACCCAGTACTTC.

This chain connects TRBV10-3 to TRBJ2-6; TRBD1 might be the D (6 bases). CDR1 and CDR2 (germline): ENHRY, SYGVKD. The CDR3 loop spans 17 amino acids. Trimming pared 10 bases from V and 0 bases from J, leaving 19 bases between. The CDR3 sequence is CATVRDNSPSGANVLTF. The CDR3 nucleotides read TGTGCCACCGTAAGGGACAATTCCCCCTCTGGGGCCAACGTCCTGACTTTC.

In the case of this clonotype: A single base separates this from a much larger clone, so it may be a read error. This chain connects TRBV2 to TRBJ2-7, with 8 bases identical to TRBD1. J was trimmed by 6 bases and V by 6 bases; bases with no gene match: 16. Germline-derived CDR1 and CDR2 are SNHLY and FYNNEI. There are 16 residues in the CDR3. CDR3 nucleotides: TGTGCCAGCAGCGTAACCCCAGGACAGGGTCGAGCCGAGCAGTACTTC. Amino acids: CASSVTPGQGRAEQYF.

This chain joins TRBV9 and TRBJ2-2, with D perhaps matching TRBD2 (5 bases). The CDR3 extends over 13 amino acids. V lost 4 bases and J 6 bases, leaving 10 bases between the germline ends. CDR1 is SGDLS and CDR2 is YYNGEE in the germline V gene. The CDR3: CASSNPGAGELFF. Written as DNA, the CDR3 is TGTGCCAGCAGCAATCCCGGGGCCGGGGAGCTGTTTTTT.

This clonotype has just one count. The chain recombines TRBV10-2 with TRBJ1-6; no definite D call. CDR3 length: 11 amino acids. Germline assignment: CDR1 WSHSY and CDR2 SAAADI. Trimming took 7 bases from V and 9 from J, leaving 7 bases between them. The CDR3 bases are TGCGCCAGCATGGGTGTTTCACCCCTCCACTTT. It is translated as CASMGVSPLHF.

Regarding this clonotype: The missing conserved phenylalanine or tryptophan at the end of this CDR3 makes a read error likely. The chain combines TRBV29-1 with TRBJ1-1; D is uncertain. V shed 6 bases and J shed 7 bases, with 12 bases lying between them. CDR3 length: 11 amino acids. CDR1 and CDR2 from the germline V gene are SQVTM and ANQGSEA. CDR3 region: CSVLKGGEAFL. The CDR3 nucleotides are TGCAGCGTCTTGAAGGGAGGTGAAGCTTTCCTT.

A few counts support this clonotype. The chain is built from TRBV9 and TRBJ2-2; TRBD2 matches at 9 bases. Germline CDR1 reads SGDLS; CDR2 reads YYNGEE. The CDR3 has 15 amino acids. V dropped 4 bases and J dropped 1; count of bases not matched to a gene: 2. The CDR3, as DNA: TGTGCCAGCAGCCAGACTAGCGGGAACACCGGGGAGCTGTTTTTT. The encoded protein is CASSQTSGNTGELFF.

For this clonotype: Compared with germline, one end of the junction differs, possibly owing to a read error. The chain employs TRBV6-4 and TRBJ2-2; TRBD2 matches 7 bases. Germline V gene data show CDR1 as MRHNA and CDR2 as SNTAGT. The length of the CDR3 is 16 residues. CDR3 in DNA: TGTGCCAGCAGTTACTCCCCTAGCGGACTCACCGGGGAGCTGTTTTTT. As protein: CASSYSPSGLTGELFF.

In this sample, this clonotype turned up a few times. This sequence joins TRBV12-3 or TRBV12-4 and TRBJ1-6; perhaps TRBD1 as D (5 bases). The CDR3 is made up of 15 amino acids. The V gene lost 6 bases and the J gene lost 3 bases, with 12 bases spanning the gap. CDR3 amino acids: CASSLQGFYNSPLHF. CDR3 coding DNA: TGTGCCAGCAGCCTCCAGGGATTCTATAATTCACCCCTCCACTTT.

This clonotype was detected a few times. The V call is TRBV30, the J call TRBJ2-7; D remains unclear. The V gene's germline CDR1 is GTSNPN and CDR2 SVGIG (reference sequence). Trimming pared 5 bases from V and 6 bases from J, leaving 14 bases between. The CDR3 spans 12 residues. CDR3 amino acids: CAWGDLLLEQYF. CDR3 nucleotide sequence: TGTGCCTGGGGGGATCTCCTCCTCGAGCAGTACTTC.

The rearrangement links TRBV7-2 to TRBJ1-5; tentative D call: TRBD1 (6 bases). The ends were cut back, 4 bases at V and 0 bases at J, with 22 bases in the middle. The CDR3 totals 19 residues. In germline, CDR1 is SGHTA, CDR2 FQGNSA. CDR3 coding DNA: TGTGCCAGCAGCTCCCCCGGGGGCATATATGACTATAGCAATCAGCCCCAGCATTTT. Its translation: CASSSPGGIYDYSNQPQHF.

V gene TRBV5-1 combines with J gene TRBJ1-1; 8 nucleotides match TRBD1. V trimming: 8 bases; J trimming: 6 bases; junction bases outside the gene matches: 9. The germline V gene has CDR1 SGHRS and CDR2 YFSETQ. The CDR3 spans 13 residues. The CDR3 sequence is CASHTGGGAEAFF. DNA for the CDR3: TGCGCCAGTCATACAGGGGGAGGGGCTGAAGCTTTCTTT.

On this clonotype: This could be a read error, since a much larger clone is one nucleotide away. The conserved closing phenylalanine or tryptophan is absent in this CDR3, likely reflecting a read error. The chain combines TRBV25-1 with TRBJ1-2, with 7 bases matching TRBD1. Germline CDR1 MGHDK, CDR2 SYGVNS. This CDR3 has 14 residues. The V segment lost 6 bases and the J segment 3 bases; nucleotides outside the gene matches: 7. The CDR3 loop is CASSGRGFDYGYTL. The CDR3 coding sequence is TGTGCCAGCAGCGGCAGGGGGTTCGACTATGGCTACACCCTC.

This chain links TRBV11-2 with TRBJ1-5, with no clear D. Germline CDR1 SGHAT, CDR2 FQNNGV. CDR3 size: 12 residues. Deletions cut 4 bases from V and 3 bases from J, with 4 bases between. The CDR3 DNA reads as TGTGCCAGCAGCTACCCCAATCAGCCCCAGCATTTT. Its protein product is CASSYPNQPQHF.

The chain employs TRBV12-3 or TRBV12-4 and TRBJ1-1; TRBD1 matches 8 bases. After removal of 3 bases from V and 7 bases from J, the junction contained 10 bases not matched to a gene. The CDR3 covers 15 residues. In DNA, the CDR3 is TGTGCCAGCAGTTTTTCTTCAGGGGGCTCTGGTGAAGCTTTCTTT. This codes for CASSFSSGGSGEAFF.

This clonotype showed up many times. The CDR3 here is CASSPRGSSVYEQYF. CDR3 bases: TGTGCCAGTAGTCCCCGGGGTAGCTCCGTCTACGAGCAGTACTTC. The rearrangement joins TRBV19 to TRBJ2-7, with D possibly TRBD2 on 5 matching bases. The CDR3 is 15 residues long. Trimming pared 5 bases from V and 3 bases from J, leaving 17 bases between. Germline V gene lookup returns CDR1 LNHDA and CDR2 SQIVND (reference sequence).

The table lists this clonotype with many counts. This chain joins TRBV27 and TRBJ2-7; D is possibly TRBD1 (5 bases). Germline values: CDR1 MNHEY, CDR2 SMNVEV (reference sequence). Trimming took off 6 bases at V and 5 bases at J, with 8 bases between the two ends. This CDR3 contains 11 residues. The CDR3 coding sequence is TGTGCCAGCAGGGGGCTCGACGAGCAGTACTTC. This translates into CASRGLDEQYF.

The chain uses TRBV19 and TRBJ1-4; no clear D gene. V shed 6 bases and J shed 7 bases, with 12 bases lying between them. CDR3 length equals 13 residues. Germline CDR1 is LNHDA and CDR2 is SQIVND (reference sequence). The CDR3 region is CASSGTGSEKLFF. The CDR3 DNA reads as TGTGCCAGTAGCGGCACGGGGAGTGAAAAACTGTTTTTT.

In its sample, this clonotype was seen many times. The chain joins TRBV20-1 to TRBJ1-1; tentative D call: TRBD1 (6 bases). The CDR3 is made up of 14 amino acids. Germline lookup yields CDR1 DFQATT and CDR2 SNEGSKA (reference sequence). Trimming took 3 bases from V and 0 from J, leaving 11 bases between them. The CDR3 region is CSARTQGLNTEAFF. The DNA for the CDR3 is TGCAGTGCTAGGACTCAGGGGTTGAACACTGAAGCTTTCTTT.

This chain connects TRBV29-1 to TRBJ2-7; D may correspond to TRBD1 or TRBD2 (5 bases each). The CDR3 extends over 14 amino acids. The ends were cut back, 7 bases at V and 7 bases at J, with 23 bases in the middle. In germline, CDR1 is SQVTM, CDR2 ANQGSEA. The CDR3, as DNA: TGCAGCGCCCTGAGGCAGGGAAGGGACGGGGAGCAGTACTTC. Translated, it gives CSALRQGRDGEQYF.

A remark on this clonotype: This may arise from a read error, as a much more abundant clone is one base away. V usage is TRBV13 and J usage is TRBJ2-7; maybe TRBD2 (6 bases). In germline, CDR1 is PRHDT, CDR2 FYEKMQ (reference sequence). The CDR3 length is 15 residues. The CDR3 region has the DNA TGTGCCGGCAGCCCCGGGAGCGCCGATCCCTACGAGCAGTACTTC. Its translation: CAGSPGSADPYEQYF.

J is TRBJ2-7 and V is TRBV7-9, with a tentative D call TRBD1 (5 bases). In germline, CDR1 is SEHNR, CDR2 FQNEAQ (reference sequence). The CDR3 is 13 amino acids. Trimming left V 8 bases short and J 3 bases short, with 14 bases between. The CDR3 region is CASRDSTLYEQYF. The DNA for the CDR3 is TGTGCCAGCCGAGACAGTACCCTCTACGAGCAGTACTTC.

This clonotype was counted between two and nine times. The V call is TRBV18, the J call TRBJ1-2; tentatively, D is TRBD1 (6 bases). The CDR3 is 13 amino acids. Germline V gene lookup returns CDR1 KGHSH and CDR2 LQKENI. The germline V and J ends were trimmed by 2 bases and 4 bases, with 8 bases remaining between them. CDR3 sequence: CASSPGQPYGYTF. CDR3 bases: TGTGCCAGCTCACCAGGACAGCCCTATGGCTACACCTTC. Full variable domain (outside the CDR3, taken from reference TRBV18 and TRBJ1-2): NAGVMQNPRHLVRRRGQEARLRCSPMKGHSHVYWYRQLPEEGLKFMVYLQKENIIDESGMPKERFSAEFPKEGPSILRIQQVVRGDSAAYFCASSPGQPYGYTFGSGTRLTVV.

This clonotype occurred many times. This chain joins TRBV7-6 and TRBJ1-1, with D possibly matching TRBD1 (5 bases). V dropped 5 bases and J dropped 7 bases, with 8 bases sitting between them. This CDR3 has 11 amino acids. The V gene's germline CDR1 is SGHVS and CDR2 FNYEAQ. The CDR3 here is CASSDTGEAFF. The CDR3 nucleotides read TGTGCCAGCAGCGACACAGGTGAAGCTTTCTTT.